One and the same sample provided the 32 T cell receptor beta chains below, sequenced in a study of molecular identifiers for immune sequencing clone quantification. MiXCR, run by TCRdb on the PCR reads, gives a single entry per CDR3 protein. The data show roughly 93,000 distinct CDR3 sequences, around 19% seen once. The sequenced material came from naive CD8+ T cells from blood, with Jurkat cell RNA spiked in. The subset is: FACS-sorted CD8+CD4-CCR7+CD45RA+ naive T cells. The source is a human donor in good health. Some libraries in this study had Jurkat cell RNA spiked in.

This clonotype was detected ten times or more. V gene TRBV4-3 combines with J gene TRBJ1-1; D may be TRBD1 (5 bases). With 1 base removed from V and 0 bases from J, the gap between germline ends came to 9 bases. There are 15 residues in the CDR3. Germline V gene data show CDR1 as LGHNA and CDR2 as YSLEER. CDR3 protein: CASSQAAGMNTEAFF. As DNA, the CDR3 is TGCGCCAGCAGCCAAGCTGCAGGGATGAACACTGAAGCTTTCTTT.

This clonotype was picked up one time. Since a much larger clone is just one base distant, this may be a read error. This chain joins TRBV9 and TRBJ2-1; TRBD2 matches 8 bases. CDR3 size: 15 residues. Trimming took 4 bases from V and 4 from J; bases not matched to a gene: 7. CDR1 and CDR2 (germline): SGDLS, YYNGEE. The CDR3 loop is CASSRSGSPYNEQFF. For the CDR3, the DNA is TGTGCCAGCAGCCGAAGCGGGAGCCCTTACAATGAGCAGTTCTTC.

This clonotype appeared a few times. The V call is TRBV19, the J call TRBJ2-1; 8 nucleotides match TRBD1. The length of the CDR3 is 14 residues. The germline gives CDR1 LNHDA, CDR2 SQIVND (reference sequence). The ends lost 1 base at V and 10 bases at J; junction bases unmatched: 6. CDR3 coding DNA: TGTGCCAGTAGTATAGGACAGGGGCTAGGCGAGCAGTTCTTC. This encodes CASSIGQGLGEQFF. The full variable domain, with the rest looked up from reference TRBV19 and TRBJ2-1, is DGGITQSPKYLFRKEGQNVTLSCEQNLNHDAMYWYRQDPGQGLRLIYYSQIVNDFQKGDIAEGYSVSREKKESFPLTVTSAQKNPTAFYLCASSIGQGLGEQFFGPGTRLTVL.

This clonotype was seen ten or more times. The rearrangement links TRBV29-1 to TRBJ1-4; 9 nucleotides agree with TRBD1. J was trimmed by 6 bases and V by 6 bases; bases with no gene match: 11. The length of the CDR3 is 15 residues. Germline loops: CDR1 SQVTM, CDR2 ANQGSEA. CDR3 nucleotides: TGCAGCGTCCAACGGACAGGGGAGAAACATGAAAAACTGTTTTTT. This translates into CSVQRTGEKHEKLFF.

Many counts were recorded for this clonotype. The gene calls are TRBV27 and TRBJ2-7; 7 bases map to TRBD1. V shed 8 bases, J shed 3 bases, and the junction held 4 bases outside the gene matches. The CDR3 is 12 residues long. The germline V gene encodes CDR1 MNHEY and CDR2 SMNVEV (reference sequence). This chain's CDR3 is CASADRNYEQYF. In nucleotides, the CDR3 is TGTGCCAGCGCGGACAGGAACTACGAGCAGTACTTC.

Comment on this clonotype: Possible read error: a much larger clone is one base away. The V call is TRBV5-4, the J call TRBJ1-1; no definite D call. The germline V gene encodes CDR1 SGHNT and CDR2 YYREEE (reference sequence). The V and J ends lost 4 bases and 1 base respectively, with 20 bases between them. The CDR3 is 17 amino acids. CDR3 DNA sequence: TGTGCCAGCAGCACCTGGGAGACACGGAAGCCGAACACTGAAGCTTTCTTT. Translation gives CASSTWETRKPNTEAFF.

Of note for this clonotype: A much larger clone differs by one base, so this may be a read error. The final CDR3 position lacks the conserved phenylalanine or tryptophan, pointing to a likely read error. J is TRBJ2-5 and V is TRBV7-9, with a possible D match to TRBD1 (5 bases). The CDR3 consists of 13 residues. Per the germline V gene, CDR1 is SEHNR and CDR2 is FQNEAQ (reference sequence). Trimming took off 3 bases at V and 5 bases at J, with 10 bases between the two ends. The CDR3 reads CASSFRQGETQYY. CDR3 in DNA: TGTGCCAGCAGCTTCCGGCAGGGTGAGACCCAGTACTAC.

In its sample, this clonotype was seen many times. J is TRBJ2-3 and V is TRBV12-3 or TRBV12-4, with no clear D. V was shortened by 1 base and J by 1 base, with 6 bases between the two germline ends. This CDR3 has 14 amino acids. DNA for the CDR3: TGTGCCAGCAGTTTAGGTTCGGGCACAGATACGCAGTATTTT. Amino acids: CASSLGSGTDTQYF.

This clonotype occurred many times. The J gene is TRBJ1-1, the V gene TRBV7-9; D unresolved. Germline CDR1 is SEHNR and CDR2 is FQNEAQ (reference sequence). The CDR3 spans 12 residues. The V gene lost 5 bases and the J gene lost 7 bases, with 11 bases spanning the gap. DNA for the CDR3: TGTGCCAGCAGCCCCCACTACGGTGAAGCTTTCTTT. Translated, it gives CASSPHYGEAFF.

At least ten counts were recorded for this clonotype. The CDR3 DNA reads TGTGCCAGCAGCGCAGAAATGATAACAGATACGCAGTATTTT. It translates to CASSAEMITDTQYF. The chain couples TRBV9 to TRBJ2-3; D remains unclear. The V end was cut by 3 bases, the J end by 3 bases, with 11 bases between. This CDR3 comprises 14 residues. The germline V gene encodes CDR1 SGDLS and CDR2 YYNGEE.

The table lists this clonotype with many counts. The V gene is TRBV23-1, the J gene TRBJ2-4, with 10 bases that match TRBD1. TRBV23-1 is an ORF for which the function is uncertain. This CDR3 spans 16 amino acids. V was pared by 4 bases and J by 8 bases, with 11 bases of the junction left unmatched. CDR3 sequence reads: CASSRGWTGGMDIQYF. In DNA, the CDR3 is TGCGCCAGCAGTCGGGGATGGACAGGGGGTATGGACATTCAGTACTTC.

Points on this clonotype: Possible read error: a much larger clone is one base away. The CDR3 carries no conserved terminal phenylalanine or tryptophan, so it likely arises from a read error. The rearrangement uses TRBV2 and TRBJ2-7; D may be TRBD1 (5 bases). CDR1 and CDR2 (germline): SNHLY, FYNNEI. This CDR3 spans 14 amino acids. Trimming removed 4 bases at V and 1 base at J, with 11 bases between. As DNA, the CDR3 is TGTGCCAGCAGTGGTCTCGACAGTTCCTACGAGCAGTACTAC. It specifies CASSGLDSSYEQYY.

The chain combines TRBV4-3 with TRBJ2-6; D unclear. Per germline, CDR1 LGHNA and CDR2 YSLEER. Trimming took off 1 base at V and 0 bases at J, with 13 bases between the two ends. The CDR3 is 18 residues long. CDR3 protein: CASSQGATHSSGANVLTF. The CDR3, as DNA: TGCGCCAGCAGCCAAGGAGCGACTCATAGCTCTGGGGCCAACGTCCTGACTTTC.

V usage is TRBV4-1 and J usage is TRBJ2-7, with D hard to call. Germline assignment: CDR1 MGHRA and CDR2 YSYEKL. The CDR3 runs 17 residues. Trimming pared 0 bases from V and 4 bases from J, leaving 19 bases between. This CDR3 is CASSQDLLTGLGYEQYF. The DNA for the CDR3 is TGCGCCAGCAGCCAAGATCTCTTAACGGGTCTGGGGTACGAGCAGTACTTC.

This clonotype was observed at least ten times. The chain is built from TRBV20-1 and TRBJ1-1; D unclear. CDR3 length: 12 residues. V lost 0 bases to trimming and J lost 9 bases, with 11 bases between them. The V gene's germline CDR1 is DFQATT and CDR2 SNEGSKA (reference sequence). The CDR3 DNA is TGCAGTGCTAGAGATTTAGCCCCCCAAGCTTTCTTT. Translated, it gives CSARDLAPQAFF.

This clonotype was seen many times. The rearrangement uses TRBV21-1 and TRBJ1-5; the tabulated D call, TRBD1, remains unverified against the DNA. TRBV21-1 is flagged as a pseudogene. The CDR3 totals 15 residues. The CDR3 sequence: CASSRRGPGNQPQHF. DNA for the CDR3: TGTGCCAGCAGCCGCAGGGGGCCTGGCAATCAGCCCCAGCATTTT.

A remark on this clonotype: One end of the junction varies from germline; a read error may be responsible. The chain is built from TRBV4-1 and TRBJ2-1; unclear D gene. The CDR3 length is 14 residues. The germline CDR1 and CDR2 sequences are MGHRA and YSYEKL. The CDR3 DNA reads as TGCGCCAGCAGCCAAGATACGAGTTACAATGAGCGGTTCTTC. Its translation: CASSQDTSYNERFF.

This clonotype was seen repeatedly, ten times or more. The chain links TRBV9 to TRBJ2-7, with TRBD2 matching 9 bases. The CDR3 extends over 15 amino acids. Trimming took 4 bases from V and 3 from J; bases not matched to a gene: 8. Germline V lookup: CDR1 SGDLS, CDR2 YYNGEE. Written as DNA, the CDR3 is TGTGCCAGCAGCTCCACGGGTAGCGGGAGCTACGAGCAGTACTTC. Amino acids: CASSSTGSGSYEQYF.

Concerning this clonotype: This sequence may be a read error, since a much larger clone differs from it by one base. The rearrangement uses TRBV11-2 and TRBJ2-7, with D maybe TRBD2 (6 bases). This CDR3 has 14 residues. V was trimmed by 1 base and J by 4 bases, leaving 11 bases between them. Germline CDR1 and CDR2: SGHAT and FQNNGV. The CDR3: CASSLVGRGYEQYF. The CDR3 nucleotides are TGTGCCAGCAGCTTAGTGGGACGGGGGTACGAGCAGTACTTC.

About this clonotype itself: A much more abundant neighbour one base away suggests this may be a read error. The chain carries TRBV7-2 and TRBJ2-7; tentative D call: TRBD2 (6 bases). The germline V gene encodes CDR1 SGHTA and CDR2 FQGNSA. There are 15 residues in the CDR3. Trimming stripped 0 bases from V and 3 bases from J, with 12 bases between. CDR3 protein: CASSLAPSVYYEQYF. The CDR3 region has the DNA TGTGCCAGCAGCTTAGCCCCTAGCGTTTACTACGAGCAGTACTTC.

This clonotype was recorded many times. The chain employs TRBV4-1 and TRBJ1-1; no reliable D call. The CDR3 is made up of 12 amino acids. The ends were cut back, 4 bases at V and 2 bases at J, with 5 bases in the middle. Germline assignment: CDR1 MGHRA and CDR2 YSYEKL. The CDR3 is CASSRANTEAFF. CDR3 nucleotide sequence: TGCGCCAGCAGCCGGGCCAACACTGAAGCTTTCTTT.

This clonotype was seen more than once but under ten times. This clone may be a read error of a much larger clone one base away. CDR3 sequence reads: CASSPEQGAYEQYF. CDR3 sequence (DNA): TGTGCCAGCAGCCCGGAACAGGGGGCCTACGAGCAGTACTTC. The V and J genes are TRBV7-2 and TRBJ2-7; 8 nucleotides agree with TRBD1. CDR3 length: 14 amino acids. Germline loops: CDR1 SGHTA, CDR2 FQGNSA. The junction had 5 bases not matched to a gene; V was cut back by 5 bases and J by 2 bases.

This clonotype was recorded many times. J is TRBJ2-2 and V is TRBV27; no clear D gene. The CDR3 runs 15 residues. Trimming took 3 bases from V and 0 from J, leaving 8 bases between them. In germline, CDR1 is MNHEY, CDR2 SMNVEV (reference sequence). The CDR3 bases are TGTGCCAGCAGTTTTCGAAGCGCGAACACCGGGGAGCTGTTTTTT. This gives the protein CASSFRSANTGELFF.

This clonotype appeared many times. The V gene is TRBV9, the J gene TRBJ1-1; 7 bases match TRBD1. V trimming: 4 bases; J trimming: 10 bases; junction bases outside the gene matches: 7. This CDR3 has 12 amino acids. CDR1 is SGDLS, CDR2 YYNGEE, per germline. Written as DNA, the CDR3 is TGTGCCAGCAGCTCCGGGACAGTCGGAGCTTTCTTT. Amino acids: CASSSGTVGAFF.

V usage is TRBV4-1 and J usage is TRBJ2-3; D may be TRBD2 (6 bases). Per germline, CDR1 MGHRA and CDR2 YSYEKL. Trimming took off 0 bases at V and 5 bases at J, with 15 bases between the two ends. This CDR3 is built from 16 residues. CDR3 coding DNA: TGCGCCAGCAGCCAAGATTTGGCCGGGGGTGGAGATACGCAGTATTTT. Protein sequence: CASSQDLAGGGDTQYF.

This clonotype was detected ten times or more. The chain links TRBV4-3 to TRBJ1-5; D remains ambiguous. The germline V gene has CDR1 LGHNA and CDR2 YSLEER. V dropped 0 bases and J dropped 8 bases, with 14 bases sitting between them. The CDR3 is made up of 15 amino acids. The CDR3 loop reads CASSQEWSPEKPQHF. The CDR3 region has the DNA TGCGCCAGCAGCCAAGAGTGGAGCCCTGAGAAGCCCCAGCATTTT.

The sample holds many counts of this clonotype. CDR3 region: CASSPLVDEQFF. The CDR3 DNA follows: TGTGCCAGCAGTCCACTAGTCGATGAGCAGTTCTTC. The V and J genes are TRBV2 and TRBJ2-1; D might be TRBD2 (5 bases). The CDR3 has 12 amino acids. Deletions cut 5 bases from V and 8 bases from J, with 10 bases between. In germline, CDR1 is SNHLY, CDR2 FYNNEI.

The rearrangement uses TRBV28 and TRBJ1-5; 11 nucleotides align to TRBD1. J was trimmed by 6 bases and V by 7 bases; bases with no gene match: 5. This CDR3 is built from 14 residues. The germline gives CDR1 MDHEN, CDR2 SYDVKM. CDR3 in amino acids: CASKDRGLGQPQHF. The DNA of the CDR3 is TGTGCCAGCAAGGACAGGGGGCTCGGTCAGCCCCAGCATTTT.

Ten or more counts support this clonotype. The chain couples TRBV5-6 to TRBJ2-1; maybe TRBD2 (6 bases). There are 12 residues in the CDR3. V was clipped by 4 bases and J by 6 bases, with 8 bases between them. Germline V CDR1 and CDR2: SGHDT, YYEEEE. The CDR3 loop is CASSPGLNEQFF. CDR3 bases: TGTGCCAGCAGCCCGGGACTCAATGAGCAGTTCTTC.

Ten or more counts support this clonotype. The chain uses TRBV4-3 and TRBJ2-2; unclear D gene. The V gene's germline CDR1 is LGHNA and CDR2 YSLEER. The CDR3 has 17 residues. Between the trimmed V and J ends, which lost 0 bases and 3 bases, there was a span of 14 bases. CDR3 in amino acids: CASSQDVSTFYTGELFF. CDR3 coding DNA: TGCGCCAGCAGCCAAGATGTTTCGACTTTCTACACCGGGGAGCTGTTTTTT.

Turning to this clonotype: It may be a read error: a sequence one base away is much more abundant. The conserved final phenylalanine or tryptophan is absent from the CDR3, which likely points to a read error. The chain links TRBV19 to TRBJ2-3; D unclear. The CDR3 contains 11 residues. CDR1 and CDR2 from the germline V gene are LNHDA and SQIVND (reference sequence). The germline V and J ends were trimmed by 6 bases and 5 bases, with 6 bases remaining between them. The CDR3 spells CASSLLDTQYL. The CDR3 coding sequence is TGTGCCAGTAGCCTCCTAGATACGCAGTATCTT.

The chain links TRBV6-6 to TRBJ2-7; 7 bases fit TRBD2. V was clipped by 5 bases and J by 6 bases; unmatched bases: 10. Germline assignment: CDR1 MNHNY and CDR2 SVGAGI (reference sequence). This CDR3 has 14 amino acids. The CDR3, as DNA: TGTGCCAGCAGTCTGACTAACGGGGGGTTCGAGCAGTACTTC. This encodes CASSLTNGGFEQYF.